These T cell receptor beta chains were read from a single sample in a study of blood T cell repertoires in COVID-19. The table came from immunoSEQ multiplex PCR; TCRdb's copy has only in-frame clones and leaves some out. This repertoire shows just over 250,000 clones, around nine tenths found once; its top ten account for 10%. The sample comprised peripheral blood. The source of these receptors is a woman aged 70-85 years with COVID-19, enrolled during active disease. Each CDR3 is given with its conserved first and last residue. D genes are given only for firm matches. Size values are once, few and many counts, or a class for expanded clones, and some rows have none.

CDR3	DNA	D	size	V	J
CASSRAFLRTNEQFF	TGTGCCAGCAGCCGAGCCTTTCTACGAACGAATGAGCAGTTCTTC	NA	NA	TRBV28	TRBJ2-1
CASSQEFRGPSYTF	TGTGCCAGCAGCCAAGAATTCCGCGGTCCGAGCTACACCTTC	NA	once	TRBV3-1/TRBV3-2	TRBJ1-2
CASSLTLNTEAFF	TGTGCCAGCAGTCTGACACTGAACACTGAAGCTTTCTTT	NA	NA	TRBV12-3/TRBV12-4	TRBJ1-1
CASSLGLAGNNEQFF	TGTGCCAGCAGCTTAGGACTAGCGGGGAACAATGAGCAGTTCTTC	TRBD2	NA	TRBV7-9	TRBJ2-1
CASSRGLAGGSTDTQYF	TGTGCCAGCAGCCGGGGACTAGCGGGAGGTAGTACAGATACGCAGTATTTT	TRBD2	once	TRBV3-1/TRBV3-2	TRBJ2-3
CASRKGQSYEQYF	TGTGCCAGCCGAAAGGGACAGTCCTACGAGCAGTACTTC	TRBD1	NA	TRBV7-2	TRBJ2-7
CASRDLGHEQYF	TGCGCCAGCAGAGACCTGGGGCACGAGCAGTACTTC	NA	NA	TRBV5-1	TRBJ2-7
CASSFAGAYNEQFF	TGTGCCAGCAGTTTCGCGGGAGCCTACAATGAGCAGTTCTTC	TRBD2	NA	TRBV2	TRBJ2-1
CASSPLGSGNQPQHF	TGTGCCAGCAGCCCCTTAGGGAGTGGCAATCAGCCCCAGCATTTT	NA	NA	TRBV27	TRBJ1-5
CASSYSGTGDTGELFF	TGTGCCAGCAGTTACTCTGGGACAGGGGACACCGGGGAGCTGTTTTTT	TRBD1	NA	TRBV6-6	TRBJ2-2
CASSLRGSETQYF	TGTGCCAGCAGCTTAAGAGGTTCAGAGACCCAGTACTTC	NA	once	TRBV5-4	TRBJ2-5
CASSLRRNQPQHF	TGTGCCAGCAGCCTTCGTCGCAATCAGCCCCAGCATTTT	NA	NA	TRBV7-2	TRBJ1-5
CASSPETDTQYF	TGCGCCAGTTCTCCTGAGACAGATACGCAGTATTTT	NA	NA	TRBV5-1	TRBJ2-3
CASSNQGTNEKLFF	TGTGCCAGCAGCAATCAGGGTACTAATGAAAAACTGTTTTTT	NA	few	TRBV21-1	TRBJ1-4
CASSLGAGNTIYF	TGTGCCAGCTCTCTAGGGGCTGGAAACACCATATATTTT	NA	NA	TRBV25-1	TRBJ1-3
CSATDRVGEAFF	TGCAGCGCAACCGACAGGGTGGGTGAAGCTTTCTTT	TRBD1	once	TRBV29-1	TRBJ1-1
CASSQVPGQGKRNEQFF	TGTGCCAGCAGCCAGGTGCCGGGACAGGGGAAGAGGAATGAGCAGTTCTTC	TRBD1	few	TRBV5-6	TRBJ2-1
CSVIAGTYEQYF	TGCAGCGTTATAGCGGGGACCTACGAGCAGTACTTC	TRBD2	NA	TRBV29-1	TRBJ2-7
CASTPLGTAENTIYF	TGTGCCAGTACCCCCTTGGGGACAGCGGAAAACACCATATATTTT	TRBD1	NA	TRBV19	TRBJ1-3
CASSLEPGGYGYTF	TGCGCCAGCAGCTTAGAGCCCGGAGGCTATGGCTACACCTTC	NA	NA	TRBV5-1	TRBJ1-2